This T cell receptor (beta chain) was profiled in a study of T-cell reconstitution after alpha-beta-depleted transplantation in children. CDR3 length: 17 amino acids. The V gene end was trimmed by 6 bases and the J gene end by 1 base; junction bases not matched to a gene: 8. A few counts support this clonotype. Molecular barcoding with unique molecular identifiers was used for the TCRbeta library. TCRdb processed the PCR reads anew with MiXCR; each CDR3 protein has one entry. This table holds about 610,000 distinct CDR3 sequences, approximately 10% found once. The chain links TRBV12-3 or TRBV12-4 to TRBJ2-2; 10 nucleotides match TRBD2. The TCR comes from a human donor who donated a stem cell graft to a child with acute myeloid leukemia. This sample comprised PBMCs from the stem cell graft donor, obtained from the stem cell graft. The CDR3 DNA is TGTGCCAGCAGCTGGGCGGGACTAGCGTGGAACACCGGGGAGCTGTTTTTT. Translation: CASSWAGLAWNTGELFF.